This T cell receptor (beta chain) was captured in a study of monozygotic twins with inflammatory bowel disease. Study-wide points: Diversity of TCRbeta measured by inverse Simpson was lower in IBD patients than in healthy co-twins.

This CDR3 spans 15 amino acids. Germline V gene data show CDR1 as KGHSH and CDR2 as LQKENI. For this clonotype: Its cognate antigen is unknown.

TCRdb processed the 5' RACE reads again and assigns one entry to each CDR3 protein, with no DNA. This repertoire includes approximately 300,000 distinct CDR3 sequences. This chain joins TRBV18 and TRBJ2-1; TCRdb lists TRBD2, though no DNA is available to test this call. Sequenced sample: blood. The sequence came from a human donor with ulcerative colitis or Crohn's disease, or a healthy co-twin of an affected twin (not recorded which). CDR3 amino acids: CASSPLVSDYNEQFF. Using reference TRBV18 and TRBJ2-1 for the parts outside the CDR3, the full variable domain is NAGVMQNPRHLVRRRGQEARLRCSPMKGHSHVYWYRQLPEEGLKFMVYLQKENIIDESGMPKERFSAEFPKEGPSILRIQQVVRGDSAAYFCASSPLVSDYNEQFFGPGTRLTVL.